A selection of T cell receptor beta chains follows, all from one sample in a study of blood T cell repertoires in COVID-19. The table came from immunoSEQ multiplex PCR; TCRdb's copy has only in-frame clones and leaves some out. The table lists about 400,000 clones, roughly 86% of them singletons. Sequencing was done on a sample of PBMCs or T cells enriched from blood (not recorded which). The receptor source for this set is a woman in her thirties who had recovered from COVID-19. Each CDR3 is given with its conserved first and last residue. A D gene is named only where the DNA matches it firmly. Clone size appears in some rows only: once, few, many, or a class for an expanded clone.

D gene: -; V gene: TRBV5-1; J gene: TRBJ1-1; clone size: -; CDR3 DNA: TGCGCCAGCTCCATGTACCAGGGGACTGAAGCTTTCTTT; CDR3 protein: CASSMYQGTEAFF
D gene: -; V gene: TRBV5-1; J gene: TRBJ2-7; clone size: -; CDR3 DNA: TGCGCCAGCAGCCCCCGGACAGTCCCCTACGAGCAGTACTTC; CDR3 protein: CASSPRTVPYEQYF
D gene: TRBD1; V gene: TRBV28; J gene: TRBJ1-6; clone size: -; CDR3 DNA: TGTGCCAGCAGTACCCCCGGACAGGGCGATAATTCACCCCTCCACTTT; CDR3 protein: CASSTPGQGDNSPLHF
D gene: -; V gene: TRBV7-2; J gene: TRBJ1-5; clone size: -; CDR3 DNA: TGTGCCAGCAGCGTAAGGGGAAATCAGCCCCAGCATTTT; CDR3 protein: CASSVRGNQPQHF
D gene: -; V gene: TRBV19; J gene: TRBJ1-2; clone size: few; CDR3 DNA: TGTGCCAGTAGTATTCCCCAGTTCCACTATGGCTACACCTTC; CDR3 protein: CASSIPQFHYGYTF
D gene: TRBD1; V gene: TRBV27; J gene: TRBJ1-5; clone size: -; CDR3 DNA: TGTGCCAGCCGACAGGGTTTGAGTTGGGGTCAGCCCCAGCATTTT; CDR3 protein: CASRQGLSWGQPQHF
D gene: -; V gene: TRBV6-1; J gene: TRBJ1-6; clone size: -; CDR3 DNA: TGTGCCAGCAGTGAGGGGAAAGGAGGTTCACCCCTCCACTTT; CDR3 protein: CASSEGKGGSPLHF
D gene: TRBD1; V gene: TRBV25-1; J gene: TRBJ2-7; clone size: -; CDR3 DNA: TGTGCCAGCAGTGAATTAGGACAGGGTTGGAACGAGCAGTACTTC; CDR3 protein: CASSELGQGWNEQYF
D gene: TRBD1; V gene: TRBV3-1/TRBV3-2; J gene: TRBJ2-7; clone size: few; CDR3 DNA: TGTGCCAGCAGCCAAGGAGGACAGGCCGAGCAGTACTTC; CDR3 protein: CASSQGGQAEQYF
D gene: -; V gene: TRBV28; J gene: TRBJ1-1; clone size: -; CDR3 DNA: TGTGCCAGCAGGATAGCGGGGGACCCCATGAACACTGAAGCTTTCTTT; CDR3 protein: CASRIAGDPMNTEAFF
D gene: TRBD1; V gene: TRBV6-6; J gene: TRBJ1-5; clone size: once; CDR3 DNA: TGTGCCAGCAGGGGACAGGGATTGGGCAATCAGCCCCAGCATTTT; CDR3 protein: CASRGQGLGNQPQHF
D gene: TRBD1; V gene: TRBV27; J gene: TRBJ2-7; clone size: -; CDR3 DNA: TGTGCCAGCAGTAGGACAGGTTCCTACGAGCAGTACTTC; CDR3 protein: CASSRTGSYEQYF
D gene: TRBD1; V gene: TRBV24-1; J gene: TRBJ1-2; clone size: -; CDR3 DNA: TGTGCCACCAGTGGATCCTGGACAGGCTATGGCTACACCTTC; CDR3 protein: CATSGSWTGYGYTF
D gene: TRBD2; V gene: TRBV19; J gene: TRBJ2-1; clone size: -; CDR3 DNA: TGTGCCAGTAGTACGGGACTAGCGGGGGGTTTCAATGAGCAGTTCTTC; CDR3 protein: CASSTGLAGGFNEQFF
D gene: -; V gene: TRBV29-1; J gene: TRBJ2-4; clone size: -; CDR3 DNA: TGCAGCGCCCGGCTTTCGGCGCTACACCAAGGGGTGGCCAAAAACATTCAGTACTTC; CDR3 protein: CSARLSALHQGVAKNIQYF
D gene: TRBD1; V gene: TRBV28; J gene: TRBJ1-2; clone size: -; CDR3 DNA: TGTGCCACCTCGAGGGACAGGAAAGGTGATGGCTACACCTTC; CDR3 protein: CATSRDRKGDGYTF
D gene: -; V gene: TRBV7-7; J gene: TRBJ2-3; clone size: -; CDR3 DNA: TGTGCCAGCAGCTCCGCAGGGTCCACAGATACGCAGTATTTT; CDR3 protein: CASSSAGSTDTQYF
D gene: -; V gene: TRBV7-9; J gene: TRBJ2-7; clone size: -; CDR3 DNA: TGTGCCAGCAGCCCTGCAGGGTCCTACGAGCAGTACTTC; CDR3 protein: CASSPAGSYEQYF
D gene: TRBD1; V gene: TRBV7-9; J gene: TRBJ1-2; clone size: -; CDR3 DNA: TGTGCCAGCAGCCTTCAGGGGGGACCTAACTATGGCTACACCTTC; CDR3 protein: CASSLQGGPNYGYTF
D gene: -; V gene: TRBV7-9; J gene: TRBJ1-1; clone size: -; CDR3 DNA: TGTGCCAGCAGCTCATTACCTGGCGGCACTGAAGCTTTCTTT; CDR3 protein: CASSSLPGGTEAFF
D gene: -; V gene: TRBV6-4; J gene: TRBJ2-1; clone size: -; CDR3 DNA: TGTGCCAGCAGCCTGCACTTTACTTTTAACAATGAGCAGTTCTTC; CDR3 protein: CASSLHFTFNNEQFF
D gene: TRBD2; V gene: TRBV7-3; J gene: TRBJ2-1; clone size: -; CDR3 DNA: TGTGCCAGCAGCTCACTAGCGGGAGGGCTCGATGAGCAGTTCTTC; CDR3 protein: CASSSLAGGLDEQFF
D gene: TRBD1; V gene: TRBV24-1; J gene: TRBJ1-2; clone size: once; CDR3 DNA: TGTGCCACCAGTGATCCCGACAGGGTGTATGGCTACACCTTC; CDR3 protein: CATSDPDRVYGYTF
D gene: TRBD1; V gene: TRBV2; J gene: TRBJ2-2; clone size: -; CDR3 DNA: TGTGCCAGCATCAGGGACAGGGGGACCGGGGAGCTGTTTTTT; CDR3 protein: CASIRDRGTGELFF
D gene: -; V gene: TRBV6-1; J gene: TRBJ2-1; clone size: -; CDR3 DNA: TGTGCCAGCAGTGATTTGAGAGACAGAATCTACAATGAGCAGTTCTTC; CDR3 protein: CASSDLRDRIYNEQFF
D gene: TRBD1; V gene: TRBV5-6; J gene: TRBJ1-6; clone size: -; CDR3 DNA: TGTGCCAGCAGCCCGACCAAGGGACAGCTCACCAACTATAATTCACCCCTCCACTTT; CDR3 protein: CASSPTKGQLTNYNSPLHF
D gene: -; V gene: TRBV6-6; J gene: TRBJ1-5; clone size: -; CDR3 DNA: TGTGCCAGCAGTTACGTAGACAGGAGGTATCAGCCCCAGCATTTT; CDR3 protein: CASSYVDRRYQPQHF
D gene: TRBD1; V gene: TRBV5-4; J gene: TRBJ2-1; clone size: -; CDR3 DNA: TGTGCCAGCAGCTTGGCCTTAGGACAGGGTAATCCGTTCTTC; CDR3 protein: CASSLALGQGNPFF
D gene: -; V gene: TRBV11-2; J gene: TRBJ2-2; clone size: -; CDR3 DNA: TGTGCCAGCAGAGCTAGCGCGAACACCGGGGAGCTGTTTTTT; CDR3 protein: CASRASANTGELFF
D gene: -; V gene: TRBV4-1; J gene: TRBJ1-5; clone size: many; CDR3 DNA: TGCGCCAGCAGCCAAGATAGCCGAATAGGCAATCAGCCCCAGCATTTT; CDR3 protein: CASSQDSRIGNQPQHF
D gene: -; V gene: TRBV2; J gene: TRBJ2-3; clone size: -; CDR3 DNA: TGTGCCAGCAGTGAATATAGGGGCAAAGAAGATACGCAGTATTTT; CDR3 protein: CASSEYRGKEDTQYF
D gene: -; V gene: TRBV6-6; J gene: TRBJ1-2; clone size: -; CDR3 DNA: TGTGCCAGCAGTTACTCAATGTCCGGGACAGGCTACACCTTC; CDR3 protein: CASSYSMSGTGYTF
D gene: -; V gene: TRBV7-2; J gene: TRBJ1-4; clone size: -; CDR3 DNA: TGTGCCAGCAGCTGGGGATCTCAGGGGATGGGGGAAAAACTGTTTTTT; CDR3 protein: CASSWGSQGMGEKLFF
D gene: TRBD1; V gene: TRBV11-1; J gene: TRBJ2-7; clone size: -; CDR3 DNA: TGTGCCAGCAGCCCGGGGCAGGGGGCTAGGTACGAGCAGTACTTC; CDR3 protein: CASSPGQGARYEQYF
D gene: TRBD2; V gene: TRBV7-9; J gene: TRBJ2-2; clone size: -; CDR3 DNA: TGTGCCAGCAGCCTCGACCGGACTAGCGGGACGAACACCGGGGAGCTGTTTTTT; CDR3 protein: CASSLDRTSGTNTGELFF
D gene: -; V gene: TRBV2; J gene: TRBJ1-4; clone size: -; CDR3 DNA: TGTGCCAGCAGACCCTACAGGGCAACTAATGAAAAACTGTTTTTT; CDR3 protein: CASRPYRATNEKLFF
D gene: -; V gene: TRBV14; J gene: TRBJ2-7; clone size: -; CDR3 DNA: TGTGCCAGCAGCCAAGATTCCACAGACTACGAGCAGTACTTC; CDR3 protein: CASSQDSTDYEQYF
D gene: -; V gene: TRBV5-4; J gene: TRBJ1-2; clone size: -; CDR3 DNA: TGTGCCAGCAGCCTCCGACTCTATGGCTACACCTTC; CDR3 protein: CASSLRLYGYTF
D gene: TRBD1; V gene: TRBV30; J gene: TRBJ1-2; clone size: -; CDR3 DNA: TGTGCCTGGAGGGGAACAGGGGTGAGCTATGGCTACACCTTC; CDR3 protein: CAWRGTGVSYGYTF
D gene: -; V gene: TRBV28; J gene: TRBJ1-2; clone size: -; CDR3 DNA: TGTGCCAGTAAAATACGGGGGGCCCAACCCTATGGCTACACCTTC; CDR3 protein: CASKIRGAQPYGYTF
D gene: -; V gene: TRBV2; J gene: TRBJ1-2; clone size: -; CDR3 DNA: TGTGCCAGCAGGCCAGACTCTAACTATGGCTACACCTTC; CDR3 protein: CASRPDSNYGYTF